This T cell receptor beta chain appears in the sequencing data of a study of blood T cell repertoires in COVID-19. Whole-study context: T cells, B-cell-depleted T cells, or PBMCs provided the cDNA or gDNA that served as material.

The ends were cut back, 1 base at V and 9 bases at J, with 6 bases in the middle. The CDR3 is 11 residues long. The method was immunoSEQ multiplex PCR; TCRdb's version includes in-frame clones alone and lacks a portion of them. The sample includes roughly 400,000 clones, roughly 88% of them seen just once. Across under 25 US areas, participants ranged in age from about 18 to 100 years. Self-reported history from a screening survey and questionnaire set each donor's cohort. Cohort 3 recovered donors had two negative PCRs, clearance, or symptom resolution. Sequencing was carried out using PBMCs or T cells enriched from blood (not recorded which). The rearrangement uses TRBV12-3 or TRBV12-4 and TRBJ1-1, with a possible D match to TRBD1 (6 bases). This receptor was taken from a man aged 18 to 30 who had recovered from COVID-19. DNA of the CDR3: TGTGCCAGCAGTTTAGGGGGGCAAGCTTTCTTT. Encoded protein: CASSLGGQAFF.